A selection of T cell receptor beta chains follows, all from one sample in a study of blood T cell repertoires in COVID-19. Produced via immunoSEQ multiplex PCR; TCRdb's table is partial and in-frame only. The sample contains roughly 330,000 clones, more than 70% of which appear only once. Sequencing was done on a sample of PBMCs or T cells enriched from blood (not recorded which). These receptor sequences come from a woman aged 25 to 39 who had recovered from COVID-19. Each CDR3 is given with its conserved first and last residue. Fields, in order: D gene, J gene, clone size, V gene, CDR3 DNA, CDR3 protein. D genes are given only for firm matches. Rows give clone size only sometimes, using once, few, many, or a class for an expanded clone.

>-|TRBJ1-4|-|TRBV7-5
TGTGTCAGAAGCTTTAGCAGCTACCGAGGTGAAAAACTGTTTTTT
CVRSFSSYRGEKLFF
>-|TRBJ1-5|-|TRBV7-8
TGTGCCAGCAGCTTAGATACTCTACAGGGCAATCAGCCCCAGCATTTT
CASSLDTLQGNQPQHF
>TRBD1|TRBJ1-5|-|TRBV25-1
TGTGCCAGCAGTCCCGGGACAGGGGGCGGTCAGCCCCAGCATTTT
CASSPGTGGGQPQHF
>TRBD1|TRBJ2-1|-|TRBV5-4
TGTGCCAGCAGCTTGGACAGGGGAAGCTACAATGAGCAGTTCTTC
CASSLDRGSYNEQFF
>TRBD2|TRBJ2-5|-|TRBV6-2/TRBV6-3
TGTGCCAGCAGTAGACATAGCGGGGAAGAGACCCAGTACTTC
CASSRHSGEETQYF
>TRBD2|TRBJ2-7|-|TRBV14
TGTGCCAGCAGCCAAGCCGGGTTGGCGGGGGGGCCGCAGTACTTC
CASSQAGLAGGPQYF
>-|TRBJ2-7|-|TRBV5-4
TGTGCCAGCAGCCCAATGGGGGGGCCCGAGCAGTACTTC
CASSPMGGPEQYF
>-|TRBJ2-1|-|TRBV9
TGTGCCAGCAGCGTAGTCTCCAGCGGACGGAAGCAGTTCTTC
CASSVVSSGRKQFF
>TRBD1|TRBJ1-2|-|TRBV5-4
TGTGCCAGCAGCTTGGCCAAACAGGGGACGGGTGGCTACACCTTC
CASSLAKQGTGGYTF
>TRBD1|TRBJ1-1|-|TRBV30
TGTGCCTGGAATTCCGGGACAGGGTCCCATGTGAACACTGAAGCTTTCTTT
CAWNSGTGSHVNTEAFF
>-|TRBJ2-7|-|TRBV5-5
TGTGCCAGCAGCCTCGGGTCGGTGGCGGGGCTCGAGCAGTACTTC
CASSLGSVAGLEQYF
>TRBD1|TRBJ2-1|-|TRBV28
TGTGCCAGCAGTACCGGGACAGGGTTTCATGAGCAGTTCTTC
CASSTGTGFHEQFF
>TRBD1|TRBJ1-6|once|TRBV9
TGTGCCAGCAGCGCCACGCCAGGGGGTGTTTCACCCCTCCACTTT
CASSATPGGVSPLHF
>-|TRBJ2-2|-|TRBV7-6
TGTGCCAGCAGCCCCCGGGGTTCCAAGCTAGCCGGGGAGCTGTTTTTT
CASSPRGSKLAGELFF
>-|TRBJ1-5|-|TRBV5-5
TGTGCCAGCAGCCCCGATCCTAGCCAGCCCCAGCATTTT
CASSPDPSQPQHF
>TRBD2|TRBJ2-1|-|TRBV7-8
TGTGCCAGCAGCCAGGGACTAGCTGAGGGTGAGCAGTTCTTC
CASSQGLAEGEQFF
>-|TRBJ1-1|-|TRBV7-2
TGTGCCAGCAGCTTAAGTGCGGGGAACACTGAAGCTTTCTTT
CASSLSAGNTEAFF
>TRBD2|TRBJ2-1|few|TRBV15
TGTGCCACCAGCAGAGTGACTAGCGGGGGCTACAATGAGCAGTTCTTC
CATSRVTSGGYNEQFF
>TRBD1|TRBJ1-1|-|TRBV7-3
TGTGCCAGCAGCTCCAGAAAGCCGGGACAGGGGAAAGGGACGAGCACTGAAGCTTTCTTT
CASSSRKPGQGKGTSTEAFF
>-|TRBJ2-2|-|TRBV4-2
TGTGCCAGCAGCCAAGAGGCGGCGAACACCGGGGAGCTGTTTTTT
CASSQEAANTGELFF
>TRBD2|TRBJ2-3|-|TRBV11-2
TGTGCCAGCAGCTATAGCGGGGGGGCGATGACAGATACGCAGTATTTT
CASSYSGGAMTDTQYF
>-|TRBJ1-1|-|TRBV5-4
TGTGCCAGCAGTTTAGTGAACACTGAAGCTTTCTTT
CASSLVNTEAFF
>TRBD1|TRBJ2-7|-|TRBV11-2
TGTGCCAGCAGCTTACAGGGGGCGGCCTACGAGCAGTACTTC
CASSLQGAAYEQYF
>-|TRBJ2-7|-|TRBV7-2
TGTGCCAGCAGCCAGCGGACCTCCTACGAGCAGTACTTC
CASSQRTSYEQYF
>TRBD1|TRBJ1-1|-|TRBV4-2
TGTGCCAGCAGCCAAATAGCCCAGGGGGCGCGGACTGAAGCTTTCTTT
CASSQIAQGARTEAFF
>-|TRBJ1-6|-|TRBV6-5
TGTGCCAGCAGTTACCTACAGGGAAATTCACCCCTCCACTTT
CASSYLQGNSPLHF
>TRBD1|TRBJ1-2|-|TRBV4-3
TGCGCCAGCAGCCCTACTCACGGGACAGGGAACCGGGGCTACACCTTC
CASSPTHGTGNRGYTF
>-|TRBJ1-4|-|TRBV5-6
TGTGCCAGCAGCTCCCTTTGGGGGGCAACTAATGAAAAACTGTTTTTT
CASSSLWGATNEKLFF
>-|TRBJ2-1|-|TRBV10-2
TGCGCCAGCACCCGGGCAGGGTCGGAAGGAGAGCAGTTCTTC
CASTRAGSEGEQFF
>TRBD1|TRBJ2-7|-|TRBV7-6
TGTGCCAGCAGCCCAGGACAGGGCGCCTACGAGCAGTACTTC
CASSPGQGAYEQYF
>-|TRBJ2-5|-|TRBV6-6
TGTGCCAGCAGTTCCACGGGAGTCGAGACCCAGTACTTC
CASSSTGVETQYF
>-|TRBJ2-7|once|TRBV27
TGTGCCAGCAGTTTACGCCGGGAGAGCTACGAGCAGTACTTC
CASSLRRESYEQYF
>-|TRBJ2-7|-|TRBV23-1
TGCGCCAGCAGTCAAGCCCAACAGGGACCGTGGGGTGTCGAGCAGTACTTC
CASSQAQQGPWGVEQYF
>-|TRBJ1-1|-|TRBV20-1
TGCAGTGCTAGGTGGTGGCATGAAGCTTTCTTT
CSARWWHEAFF
>-|TRBJ1-1|-|TRBV19
TGTGCCAGTAGGAACAGGTCAGACACTGAAGCTTTCTTT
CASRNRSDTEAFF
>TRBD1|TRBJ2-5|-|TRBV2
TGTGCCAGCGGGGAAGGACAGGGTGGGACCCAGTACTTC
CASGEGQGGTQYF
>-|TRBJ2-7|-|TRBV11-3
TGTGCCAGCAGCCCTCGACAGAACTCCTACGAGCAGTACTTC
CASSPRQNSYEQYF
>TRBD1|TRBJ1-1|-|TRBV18
TGTGCCAGCTCACAGGGGGCGTTAGGAACTGAAGCTTTCTTT
CASSQGALGTEAFF
>TRBD2|TRBJ2-1|-|TRBV3-1/TRBV3-2
TGTGCCAGCAGCCAAGGCCTACCGACTAGCGGGGGGGCCCTTGAACAGTTCTTC
CASSQGLPTSGGALEQFF
>-|TRBJ2-3|-|TRBV24-1
TGTGCCACCAGTGACCCCCAAGCGGTGAGCACAGATACGCAGTATTTT
CATSDPQAVSTDTQYF
>-|TRBJ1-1|-|TRBV3-1/TRBV3-2
TGTGCCAGCAGCCAACATGCCAGGGGTGGAATGAACACTGAAGCTTTCTTT
CASSQHARGGMNTEAFF
>-|TRBJ1-5|-|TRBV5-1
TGCGCCAGCAGCCCCTCGGGGAGCTATAGCAATCAGCCCCAGCATTTT
CASSPSGSYSNQPQHF